The 27 T cell receptor beta chains below come from one sample, sequenced in a study of blood T cell repertoires in COVID-19 (dated by TCRdb to the early 2020s). To prepare the library, the immunoSEQ multiplex PCR assay was applied. The table comes from immuneACCESS by way of TCRdb, which keeps in-frame sequences with V and J called. Part of the clones is missing from these tables; in studies checked, under half for an unresolved V gene and the rest for unknown reasons. This sample gives 300,000 to 400,000 clones in total; roughly 89% of them show up just once. The ten biggest clones cover less than 3.5% of the sample. Sequencing input: peripheral blood. The receptor source for this set is a woman between 18 and 30 years old who had recovered from COVID-19.

The V gene is TRBV4-1, the J gene TRBJ2-2; a weak D match, TRBD1 (5 bases). The V gene's germline CDR1 is MGHRA and CDR2 YSYEKL. Deletions cut 1 base from V and 7 bases from J, with 13 bases between. The CDR3 is 15 residues long. This CDR3 is CASSQVLQGNGELFF. DNA for the CDR3: TGCGCCAGCAGCCAAGTTTTGCAGGGTAACGGGGAGCTGTTTTTT.

The CDR3 region has the DNA TGTGCCAGCAGCCAAACAGGGGGAGGTAATCAGCCCCAGCATTTT. Its translation: CASSQTGGGNQPQHF. The J gene is TRBJ1-5, the V gene TRBV7-9; 8 bases line up with TRBD1. This CDR3 contains 15 residues. Germline V gene sequence: CDR1 SEHNR, CDR2 FQNEAQ (reference sequence). V was pared by 5 bases and J by 4 bases, with 7 bases of the junction left unmatched. Supplemented by reference TRBV7-9 and TRBJ1-5, the full variable domain reads DTGVSQNPRHKITKRGQNVTFRCDPISEHNRLYWYRQTLGQGPEFLTYFQNEAQLEKSRLLSDRFSAERPKGSFSTLEIQRTEQGDSAMYLCASSQTGGGNQPQHFGDGTRLSIL.

This chain links TRBV6-4 with TRBJ2-3; 14 nucleotides align to TRBD2. Germline V CDR1 and CDR2: MRHNA, SNTAGT. The CDR3 sequence is 18 residues long. Trimming removed 2 bases from V and 4 bases from J; junction bases left unmatched: 8. This CDR3 is CASSDQGLAGDAPDTQYF. DNA of the CDR3: TGTGCCAGCAGTGACCAGGGACTAGCGGGAGATGCCCCAGATACGCAGTATTTT.

DNA of the CDR3: TGTGCCAGCAGGTACAGGGGCCTAGAGCAGTTCTTC. This gives the protein CASRYRGLEQFF. The rearrangement uses TRBV6-6 and TRBJ2-1; TRBD1 matches 7 bases. The germline CDR1 and CDR2 sequences are MNHNY and SVGAGI (reference sequence). This CDR3 spans 12 amino acids. Trimming cost V 6 bases and J 10 bases; bases outside gene matches: 6.

This sequence joins TRBV11-3 and TRBJ2-1, with D hard to call. The CDR3 is 17 residues long. V gave up 4 bases and J gave up 0 bases, with 16 bases separating them. The germline CDR1 and CDR2 sequences are SGHNT and YENEEA. CDR3 region: CASSYMHNPPSYNEQFF. Written as DNA, the CDR3 is TGTGCCAGCAGCTATATGCACAACCCCCCCTCCTACAATGAGCAGTTCTTC.

The CDR3 sequence: CASSPRGQRSEKLFF. In nucleotides, the CDR3 is TGTGCCAGCAGTCCTCGGGGACAGAGAAGTGAAAAACTGTTTTTT. This rearrangement joins TRBV27 to TRBJ1-4; TRBD1 agrees at 7 bases. V dropped 5 bases and J dropped 7; count of bases not matched to a gene: 10. There are 15 residues in the CDR3. The V gene's germline CDR1 is MNHEY and CDR2 SMNVEV (reference sequence).

CDR3: CASSLYRGRGGELFF. Here the CDR3 DNA reads TGTGCCAGCAGCTTATACAGGGGGCGAGGCGGGGAGCTGTTTTTT. V and J are TRBV7-9 and TRBJ2-2, with 9 positions matching TRBD1. The CDR3 loop spans 15 amino acids. CDR1 is SEHNR and CDR2 is FQNEAQ in the germline V gene (reference sequence). Trimming took 2 bases from V and 7 from J; bases not matched to a gene: 5.

The rearrangement uses TRBV5-5 and TRBJ2-3, with D uncertain. CDR1 and CDR2 (germline): SGHKS, YYEKEE (reference sequence). CDR3 length: 14 amino acids. Trimming took 1 base from V and 0 from J, leaving 6 bases between them. The CDR3 reads CASSLLDSTDTQYF. CDR3 sequence (DNA): TGTGCCAGCAGCTTGCTAGATAGCACAGATACGCAGTATTTT.

This clone was detected a few times. The chain uses TRBV10-3 and TRBJ2-3; 13 bases align to TRBD2. Germline CDR1 reads ENHRY; CDR2 reads SYGVKD. This CDR3 has 18 amino acids. The V gene end was trimmed by 4 bases and the J gene end by 3 bases; junction bases not matched to a gene: 10. CDR3 in amino acids: CAISGMGTSGKLTDTQYF. CDR3 DNA: TGTGCCATCAGTGGGATGGGGACTAGCGGGAAGTTGACAGATACGCAGTATTTT.

This clone has just one count. The V and J genes are TRBV19 and TRBJ1-2, with D perhaps TRBD1 (5 bases). Trimming cost V 1 base and J 4 bases, with 10 bases left between them. The CDR3 extends over 14 amino acids. CDR1 and CDR2 from the germline V gene are LNHDA and SQIVND (reference sequence). In nucleotides, the CDR3 is TGTGCCAGTAGTATAGTAGCAGGGCCCTATGGCTACACCTTC. This encodes CASSIVAGPYGYTF.

V is TRBV6-5 and J is TRBJ2-5, with D maybe TRBD2 (6 bases). The CDR3 is made up of 15 amino acids. V was cut by 5 bases and J by 0 bases, with 13 bases left in between. CDR1 is MNHEY and CDR2 is SVGAGI in the germline V gene. This CDR3 is CASSLGLTNQETQYF. CDR3 bases: TGTGCCAGCAGTCTCGGACTAACGAACCAAGAGACCCAGTACTTC.

V gene TRBV6-6 combines with J gene TRBJ2-3; TRBD2 matches 7 bases. The germline V gene encodes CDR1 MNHNY and CDR2 SVGAGI (reference sequence). J gave up 12 bases and V 2 bases, and 8 bases lay outside the gene matches. The CDR3 consists of 13 residues. The CDR3 DNA sequence: TGTGCCAGCAGTTACAAGGCGGGAGTGGGTCAGTATTTT. Amino acid sequence: CASSYKAGVGQYF.

The chain has TRBV4-3 and TRBJ1-2, with 9 bases matching TRBD1. This CDR3 region has 14 residues. Unmatched junction bases numbered 3, after V lost 5 bases and J lost 2 bases. CDR1 is LGHNA, CDR2 YSLEER, per germline. CDR3 amino acids: CASSWDRANYGYTF. DNA for the CDR3: TGCGCCAGCAGCTGGGACAGGGCGAACTATGGCTACACCTTC.

This chain connects TRBV6-2 or TRBV6-3 to TRBJ1-2; a possible D gene is TRBD1 (5 bases). V was cut by 5 bases and J by 1 base, with 11 bases left in between. This CDR3 comprises 14 residues. Germline V gene lookup returns CDR1 MNHEY and CDR2 SVGEGT. The CDR3 loop is CASSTRQLNYGYTF. The CDR3 nucleotides read TGTGCCAGCAGTACCAGACAGCTTAACTATGGCTACACCTTC.

V usage is TRBV7-9 and J usage is TRBJ2-7; tentative D call: TRBD1 (5 bases). CDR1 and CDR2 (germline): SEHNR, FQNEAQ (reference sequence). The V and J ends lost 4 bases and 6 bases respectively, with 22 bases between them. The length of the CDR3 is 16 residues. CDR3 DNA sequence: TGTGCCAGCAGCTCGAACCAAGACAGTGGGCCTAGCGAGCAGTACGTC. Its translation is CASSSNQDSGPSEQYV.

This chain uses TRBV18 with TRBJ2-7; 8 bases map to TRBD1. Looked up from germline, CDR1 is KGHSH and CDR2 is LQKENI. The V gene end was trimmed by 6 bases and the J gene end by 3 bases; junction bases not matched to a gene: 4. This CDR3 is 13 amino acids long. CDR3 in amino acids: CASSLGQGYEQYV. The CDR3 DNA reads TGTGCCAGCTCTCTCGGACAGGGCTACGAGCAGTACGTC.

V and J are TRBV12-3 or TRBV12-4 and TRBJ1-1; 7 bases are a match to TRBD1. Trimming cost V 5 bases and J 4 bases; bases outside gene matches: 4. The CDR3 spans 13 residues. The CDR3 here is CASSRQGFTEAFF. CDR3 DNA sequence: TGTGCCAGCAGTAGACAGGGTTTCACTGAAGCTTTCTTT.

This clone showed up just once. The chain couples TRBV7-2 to TRBJ2-3; 8 nucleotides align to TRBD2. Per germline, CDR1 SGHTA and CDR2 FQGNSA. Trimming at V came to 1 base and at J to 9 bases, leaving 12 bases not matched to a gene. The CDR3 runs to 16 residues. CDR3 residues: CASSLDPTGTRATQYF. The CDR3 nucleotides are TGTGCCAGCAGCTTAGACCCCACCGGGACTAGGGCGACGCAGTATTTT.

V and J are TRBV12-3 or TRBV12-4 and TRBJ2-3; no reliable D call. CDR3 size: 13 residues. V lost 6 bases and J 3 bases, leaving 10 bases between the germline ends. CDR3 nucleotides: TGTGCCAGCAGCTCCCGCGGAACAGATACGCAGTATTTT. Its protein product is CASSSRGTDTQYF.

The chain employs TRBV5-8 and TRBJ2-5; TRBD2 aligns across 10 bases. The CDR3 is 16 residues long. CDR1 and CDR2 from the germline V gene are SGHTS and YDEGEE. V dropped 0 bases and J dropped 4; count of bases not matched to a gene: 6. CDR3 nucleotide sequence: TGTGCCAGCAGCTTGGCCCAGCGGGAGGGCCTAGAGACCCAGTACTTC. This codes for CASSLAQREGLETQYF.

Note on this clone: Other DNA sequences in the sample encode the same CDR3. The V call is TRBV7-2, the J call TRBJ2-1, with 9 bases lining up with TRBD1. CDR1 is SGHTA and CDR2 is FQGNSA in the germline V gene. Unmatched junction bases numbered 4, after V lost 6 bases and J lost 1 base. The CDR3 consists of 15 residues. The CDR3 nucleotides read TGTGCCAGCAGTTCCGGGACAGGGTCCTACAATGAGCAGTTCTTC. Its translation is CASSSGTGSYNEQFF. Supplemented by reference TRBV7-2 and TRBJ2-1, the full variable domain reads GAGVSQSPSNKVTEKGKDVELRCDPISGHTALYWYRQSLGQGLEFLIYFQGNSAPDKSGLPSDRFSAERTGGSVSTLTIQRTQQEDSAVYLCASSSGTGSYNEQFFGPGTRLTVL.

V gene TRBV2 combines with J gene TRBJ2-6; tentatively, D is TRBD1 (6 bases). Between the trimmed V and J ends, which lost 9 bases and 0 bases, there was a span of 18 bases. The germline CDR1 and CDR2 sequences are SNHLY and FYNNEI. The CDR3 is made up of 17 amino acids. DNA of the CDR3: TGTGCCAGAACCTGGACAGCCTTGAGCTCTGGGGCCAACGTCCTGACTTTC. Protein product: CARTWTALSSGANVLTF.

Regarding this clone: The junction shows a germline mismatch at one end, possibly a read error. This sequence joins TRBV6-5 and TRBJ2-5; 10 bases line up with TRBD2. Germline V gives CDR1 MNHEY, CDR2 SVGAGI. This CDR3 has 14 residues. DNA for the CDR3: TGTGCCAGCAGCCGTACTCGGCTAGCGGGAGTTGGTAACTTC. Encoded protein: CASSRTRLAGVGNF.

V gene TRBV27 combines with J gene TRBJ1-5; D is perhaps TRBD1 (6 bases). Trimming took 6 bases from V and 4 from J, leaving 16 bases between them. The CDR3 contains 15 residues. The germline V gene has CDR1 MNHEY and CDR2 SMNVEV (reference sequence). CDR3 sequence (DNA): TGTGCCAGCAGGACGGTGACAGGTTGGAATCAGCCCCAGCATTTT. Amino acids: CASRTVTGWNQPQHF.

The V call is TRBV30, the J call TRBJ2-2; D possibly corresponds to TRBD2 (6 bases). Germline lookup yields CDR1 GTSNPN and CDR2 SVGIG (reference sequence). This CDR3 comprises 15 residues. V gave up 6 bases and J gave up 5 bases, with 19 bases separating them. The CDR3 bases are TGTGCCTGTGGGGCTACTAGCATAGGTACCGGGGAGCTGTTTTTT. Translating it yields CACGATSIGTGELFF.

This clone was counted once. The genes are TRBV28 and TRBJ1-2, with D possibly being TRBD1 (5 bases). The CDR3 runs to 13 residues. Germline V gene lookup returns CDR1 MDHEN and CDR2 SYDVKM. V lost 6 bases to trimming and J lost 7 bases, with 15 bases between them. CDR3 amino acids: CASRPAGRGGYTF. For the CDR3, the DNA is TGTGCCAGCAGACCAGCAGGGCGGGGTGGCTACACCTTC.

CDR3 DNA: TGTGCCAGCAGCCTAGCTAACGGGGGGATGGCAGATACGCAGTATTTT. It is translated as CASSLANGGMADTQYF. The V and J genes are TRBV11-3 and TRBJ2-3; 7 bases fit TRBD2. Germline values: CDR1 SGHNT, CDR2 YENEEA. The length of the CDR3 is 16 residues. With 5 bases clipped from V and 4 bases from J, the junction kept 12 bases outside the gene matches.